The T cell receptor (beta chain) described here comes from a study of regulatory T cells in long-lasting Graves disease listed by TCRdb under 2021. Study-level background: To count as having persistent Graves' disease, a patient had to have received antithyroid drug treatment for over 5 years with TSH receptor autoantibodies remaining persistently positive. This study used TCR sequencing and RNA sequencing of peripheral blood to compare persistent Graves' disease patients against newly diagnosed Graves' disease patients. The study took place in China and was registered as a clinical trial. TCR sequencing covered some 13 persistent and some 20 newly diagnosed Graves' disease patients, 33 samples in total. On average, persistent Graves' disease patients in the clinical cohort had been on antithyroid drugs for about 9.7 years.

The library came from multiplex PCR. The sample was run on an Illumina HiSeq 4000. TCR beta libraries were built with iRepertoire HTBI primers and Arm-PCR amplification of CDR3 regions. Gel purification was performed on PCR products prior to sequencing. The source study handled its data this way. Gene usage analysis of CDR3 amino acid clonotypes relied on the 62 TRBV and about 15 TRBJ segments identified across samples. COPE and FqMerger were used to merge the filtered high-quality paired reads into contigs. Contigs were aligned with BLAST to IMGT TRBV, TRBD and TRBJ reference genes, and CDR3 was defined per IMGT. Any clonotype with a frequency above 0.1% was classified as a highly expanded clone. Shannon entropy was used to measure repertoire diversity, and the Gini coefficient was used to measure V-J evenness. A clonotype was considered public if more than one individual shared it. TCRdb trimmed the raw reads at Q25, called clones with MiXCR and kept productive beta chains. Each CDR3 protein gets just one entry, which takes the most common genes and DNA from the rows behind it. What appears here as the V and J calls and clone size reflects TCRdb's work, not the paper's. Within this sample are around 510,000 distinct CDR3 sequences, with roughly 20% of them counted one time only. The ten biggest clones cover about 8.3% of the sample.

From the germline V gene (reference sequence), CDR1 is MNHEY and CDR2 is SMNVEV. The CDR3 sequence holds 10 residues, the cysteine and phenylalanine included. The DNA shown is the 30-base CDR3, in frame from base 1. The junction carries 3 bases between V and J, which are trimmed by 10 bases and 0 bases respectively. Results and caveats for the whole study, not just this receptor: Peripheral blood alone was examined, since thyroid tissue, which constituted the primary lesion, could not be accessed. Persistent patients shared more public clonotypes among themselves (around 2,700) than newly diagnosed patients did (about 970). Sequencing and analysis were limited to the TCR beta chain. Persistent Graves' disease patients showed lower TCR Shannon entropy and fewer highly expanded clones than newly diagnosed patients, suggesting clonal expansion. The small sample size was acknowledged by the authors as a limitation that may reduce accuracy. TRBV28, TRBJ1-2 and TRBJ2-5 were preferentially used in persistent disease, while TRBV20-1 and TRBJ2-1 were favored in newly diagnosed disease.

The time point label for this specimen denotes: persistent/refractory GD, antithyroid drugs over 5 years with positive TRAb. RNA was extracted from PBMCs in TRIzol for both TCR sequencing and RNA sequencing. The diagnosis of Graves' disease followed American Thyroid Association guidelines. The patients came from an endocrinology department in Xi'an, China. From each patient, nine milliliters of peripheral blood was collected into an EDTA anticoagulant tube. Ficoll Paque Plus density gradient separation was used to isolate PBMCs, and no additional T cell sorting was done. An Agilent 2100 Bioanalyzer and agarose gel were used to check RNA quality, and a NanoDrop 2000 was used to measure RNA concentration. This clonotype was detected ten times or more. The specificity of this receptor is unknown. Qualities for individual bases were not recorded, and no much larger clone is one base off.

This TCR was sampled from a female donor with Graves disease. The chain employs TRBV27 and TRBJ1-2; no D gene call is confident. The source was peripheral blood mononuclear cells (PBMCs), collected when the disease was refractory, from a patient treated with antithyroid drugs. The CDR3 protein sequence reads: CAIPNYGYTF. In nucleotide form, the sequence is TGTGCCATCCCTAACTATGGCTACACCTTC.